This T cell receptor beta chain was recovered during a study of shared clonotypes between healthy human individuals. Findings of the study overall: Genetic and exposure-history diversity was limited by the few donors. Larger richness was generally estimated for naive than memory subsets.

The method was immunoSEQ multiplex PCR; TCRdb's version includes in-frame clones alone and lacks a portion of them. The sample includes roughly 2.6 million clones, approximately 90% seen only once; the top ten take about 0.13%. To note about this clone: Its antigen is as yet unknown.

The V gene lost 6 bases and the J gene lost 5 bases, with 19 bases spanning the gap. The V gene's germline CDR1 is MNHNY and CDR2 SVGAGI (reference sequence). This CDR3 comprises 15 residues. This clonotype was sampled from a young man in good health. The rearrangement links TRBV6-6 to TRBJ1-1; tentative D call: TRBD1 (5 bases). Sequencing was carried out using naive CD4+ T cells sorted from blood. The subset is: CD45RA+ positively selected. The CDR3 DNA is TGTGCCAGCAGAGCTTCGAGGGGTTTGAGGACTGAAGCTTTCTTT. It codes for CASRASRGLRTEAFF.